This is a list of T cell receptor beta chains from one sample in a study of control samples from healthy donors and cancer patients. This table comes from immunoSEQ multiplex PCR, and its TCRdb copy is limited to in-frame clones, with some not included. The table records 150,000 to 200,000 clones, around 90% of them present only once. The sample taken for sequencing was blood. The origin of the receptors is a woman in her forties or fifties in good health. Each CDR3 is given with its conserved first and last residue. A D gene is named only where the DNA matches it firmly. Clone size appears in some rows only: once, few, many, or a class for an expanded clone.

size	V	D	J	DNA	CDR3
-	TRBV19	-	TRBJ2-1	TGTGCCAGTATCGGACAGTACAATGAGCAGTTCTTC	CASIGQYNEQFF
-	TRBV18	-	TRBJ1-6	TGTGCCAGCTCACCCCACCCATCAGCGAATTCACCCCTCCACTTT	CASSPHPSANSPLHF
-	TRBV2	-	TRBJ2-2	TGTGCCAGCAGTCCGCAGGCCAGAACCGGGGAGCTGTTTTTT	CASSPQARTGELFF
-	TRBV7-9	TRBD2	TRBJ2-1	TGTGCCAGCAGCTTAACTAGCGGGACCCCCAATGAGCAGTTCTTC	CASSLTSGTPNEQFF
-	TRBV30	-	TRBJ1-2	TGTGCCTGGAGTTTGGGACCGGGAGCTAACTATGGCTACACCTTC	CAWSLGPGANYGYTF
-	TRBV11-2	-	TRBJ1-3	TGTGCCAGCAGCCCGGGACTCTTGATCTCTGGAAACACCATATATTTT	CASSPGLLISGNTIYF
few	TRBV5-1	-	TRBJ2-3	TGCGCCAGCAGCCCCTGGGAACATAGGACAAGTAGCACAGATACGCAGTATTTT	CASSPWEHRTSSTDTQYF
-	TRBV3-1/TRBV3-2	-	TRBJ1-4	TGTGCCAGCAGCCAAGACCAGGGGAGTGAGGAAAAACTGTTTTTT	CASSQDQGSEEKLFF
-	TRBV7-2	-	TRBJ2-4	TGTGCCAGCAGCTTAGAATCCGGGGGGCGCCTAGCCAAAAACATTCAGTACTTC	CASSLESGGRLAKNIQYF
-	TRBV2	TRBD1	TRBJ1-1	TGTGCCAGCAGAGGGACAGGGGGTGGTGAAGCTTTCTTT	CASRGTGGGEAFF
-	TRBV7-2	-	TRBJ1-1	TGTGCCAGCAGCCGAGACCCTAACACTGAAGCTTTCTTT	CASSRDPNTEAFF
-	TRBV11-2	-	TRBJ2-7	TGTGCCAGCAGCTGGGACTCTTTCTACGAGCAGTACTTC	CASSWDSFYEQYF
-	TRBV7-8	-	TRBJ1-5	TGTGCCAGCAGCCACGCCAGGGATCAGCCCCAGCATTTT	CASSHARDQPQHF
-	TRBV7-7	-	TRBJ1-5	TGTGCTAGCAGCGCGACAGCCAATCAGCCCCAGCATTTT	CASSATANQPQHF
-	TRBV18	-	TRBJ1-5	TGTGCCAGCTCAACCGGAGAAGCCCAGCATTTT	CASSTGEAQHF
once	TRBV14	TRBD1	TRBJ1-2	TGTGCCAGCAGCCAAGTCGGGACAGGGGGAATCTATGGCTACACCTTC	CASSQVGTGGIYGYTF
-	TRBV30	TRBD2	TRBJ2-5	TGTGCCTGGAGAAAGACTAGCGGGACAGAGACCCAGTACTTC	CAWRKTSGTETQYF
-	TRBV28	-	TRBJ2-7	TGTGCCAGCAGTTTACGGGACAAGATCTCGTGGGAGCAGTACTTC	CASSLRDKISWEQYF
-	TRBV3-1/TRBV3-2	TRBD1	TRBJ2-2	TGTGCCAGCAGCCAAGTAAATTCGGGTGTGCTCTCGGGACAGGGAGGGCACGGGGAGCTGTTTTTT	CASSQVNSGVLSGQGGHGELFF
once	TRBV20-1	-	TRBJ2-5	TGCAGTGCTAGTAGAGGCGGCGGAAGGCTTCTAGAGACCCAGTACTTC	CSASRGGGRLLETQYF
-	TRBV6-1	-	TRBJ1-2	TGTGCCAGCAGTGAAAACGGCAGGGGAGGCTACACCTTC	CASSENGRGGYTF
-	TRBV12-3/TRBV12-4	-	TRBJ1-4	TGTGCCAGCAGGGGTATCGAGGGGGAAAAACTGTTTTTT	CASRGIEGEKLFF
-	TRBV4-1	TRBD2	TRBJ2-1	TGCGCCAGCAGTAGACTAGCGGCGGACAATGAGCAGTTCTTC	CASSRLAADNEQFF
-	TRBV27	-	TRBJ1-5	TGTGCCAGCAGTTCCCAGGGTCCTGATCAGCCCCAGCATTTT	CASSSQGPDQPQHF
-	TRBV3-1/TRBV3-2	-	TRBJ1-4	TGTGCCAGCAGTTCGATCCTTCGGGGTGAAAAACTGTTTTTT	CASSSILRGEKLFF
-	TRBV5-4	-	TRBJ2-5	TGTGCCAGCAGCTTAAACAGGGAAGAGACCCAGTACTTC	CASSLNREETQYF
-	TRBV18	-	TRBJ1-4	TGTGCCAGCTCACCAATCTCCTATGAAAAACTGTTTTTT	CASSPISYEKLFF
-	TRBV24-1	-	TRBJ2-2	TGTGCCACCAGTGTTGGCTTGGGGGCAGGGGCGAACACCGGGGAGCTGTTTTTT	CATSVGLGAGANTGELFF
-	TRBV7-2	TRBD1	TRBJ1-3	TGTGCCAGCAGCAGGGACAGGGGACTGGGAAACACCATATATTTT	CASSRDRGLGNTIYF
-	TRBV3-1/TRBV3-2	TRBD1	TRBJ1-2	TGTGCCAGCAGTCCGAACAGGGGGAGATCGTATGGCTACACCTTC	CASSPNRGRSYGYTF
few	TRBV6-5	-	TRBJ2-5	TGTGCCAGCAGTTACCCTGGCGAGGAGACCCAGTACTTC	CASSYPGEETQYF